The clone carrying this T cell receptor beta chain has more than one count but fewer than ten. The germline V gene has CDR1 LNHNV and CDR2 YYDKDF (reference sequence). The ends were cut back, 0 bases at V and 2 bases at J, with 13 bases in the middle. The CDR3 loop spans 16 amino acids. This sample is part of a study of blood T cell repertoires in COVID-19. Study information: Sites in the United States, Italy and Spain provided acute and convalescent COVID-19 samples.

Profiling relied on immunoSEQ multiplex PCR, and the TCRdb table lists in-frame clones only, not all of them. The data show under 200,000 clones, around 76% seen once. Followed over time, Seattle patients had been enrolled while infection was active. This sequence originates from a woman between 55 and 75 years old with COVID-19, enrolled during active disease. Sequencing input: peripheral blood. The chain uses TRBV15 and TRBJ1-1, with D unresolved. DNA for the CDR3: TGTGCCACCAGCAGAGATCAAACACCTAGAAACACTGAAGCTTTCTTT. Its translation is CATSRDQTPRNTEAFF.